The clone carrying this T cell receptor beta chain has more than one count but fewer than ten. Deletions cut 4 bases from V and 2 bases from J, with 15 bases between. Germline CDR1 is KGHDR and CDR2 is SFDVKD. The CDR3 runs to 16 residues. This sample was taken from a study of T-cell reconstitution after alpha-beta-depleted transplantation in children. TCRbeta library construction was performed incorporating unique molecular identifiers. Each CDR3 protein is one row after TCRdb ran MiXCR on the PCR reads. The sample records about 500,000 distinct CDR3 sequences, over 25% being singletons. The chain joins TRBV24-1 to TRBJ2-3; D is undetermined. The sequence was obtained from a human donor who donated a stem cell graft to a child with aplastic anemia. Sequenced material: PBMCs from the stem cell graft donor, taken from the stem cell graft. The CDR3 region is CATSDLRKGNTDTQYF. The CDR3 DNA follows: TGTGCCACCAGTGACCTCCGTAAGGGCAACACAGATACGCAGTATTTT.